A single sample gave rise to the 7 T cell receptor beta chains below, sequenced in a study of blood T cell repertoires in COVID-19. Measured with immunoSEQ multiplex PCR; TCRdb has only the in-frame clones, and not every one. The profile covers roughly 140,000 clones, with 85% to 90% appearing a single time and around 1.3% taken by the ten largest. Sequencing was performed on PBMCs or T cells enriched from blood (not recorded which). The receptors were sampled from a woman in her 30s with acute COVID-19.

The rearrangement links TRBV9 to TRBJ1-2, with 11 bases matching TRBD1. Germline values: CDR1 SGDLS, CDR2 YYNGEE. Unmatched junction bases numbered 5, after V lost 5 bases and J lost 8 bases. CDR3 length: 13 residues. The CDR3 bases are TGTGCCAGCAGGAGGACAGGGGGCGTCGGCTACACCTTC. Encoded protein: CASRRTGGVGYTF.

The chain links TRBV30 to TRBJ1-1; 7 bases map to TRBD1. The germline gives CDR1 GTSNPN, CDR2 SVGIG (reference sequence). Trimming removed 3 bases from V and 4 bases from J; junction bases left unmatched: 5. The CDR3 loop spans 13 amino acids. The CDR3 region is CAWRRSGGTEAFF. The CDR3 DNA follows: TGTGCCTGGAGAAGATCAGGGGGCACTGAAGCTTTCTTT.

The chain couples TRBV19 to TRBJ1-2; the match to TRBD1 covers 7 bases. Germline values: CDR1 LNHDA, CDR2 SQIVND (reference sequence). The CDR3 is 14 amino acids. The J segment lost 5 bases and the V segment lost 4 bases, leaving 7 bases of the junction unmatched. DNA of the CDR3: TGTGCCAGTAGTAACTCGGGACAGCAATATGGCTACACCTTC. Its protein is CASSNSGQQYGYTF.

This clone was observed many times. This rearrangement joins TRBV27 to TRBJ1-1; no firm D call. V was cut by 2 bases and J by 4 bases, with 11 bases left in between. CDR1 is MNHEY and CDR2 is SMNVEV in the germline V gene (reference sequence). This CDR3 spans 14 amino acids. CDR3 in amino acids: CASSLSPVATEAFF. Here the CDR3 DNA reads TGTGCCAGCAGTTTAAGCCCGGTTGCCACTGAAGCTTTCTTT.

This clone occurred once. The J gene is TRBJ1-5, the V gene TRBV24-1; TRBD1 is a possible D gene (5 bases). CDR3 length: 11 residues. Germline assignment: CDR1 KGHDR and CDR2 SFDVKD. The V end lost 12 bases, the J end lost 5 bases, and 10 bases lay between the germline ends. The CDR3 DNA follows: TGTGCCGGGGGGACGGATCAGCCCCAGCATTTT. Translating gives CAGGTDQPQHF.

This clone was recorded once. The DNA of the CDR3 is TGTGCCAGTAGTCGGGACAGGGGCTATTCCGGGGAGCTGTTTTTT. Translating it yields CASSRDRGYSGELFF. This chain connects TRBV19 to TRBJ2-2, with 10 bases identical to TRBD1. V shed 5 bases and J 6 bases; nucleotides not matched to a gene: 6. This CDR3 is built from 15 residues. The germline CDR1 and CDR2 sequences are LNHDA and SQIVND (reference sequence).

The rearrangement joins TRBV9 to TRBJ2-5; a possible D gene is TRBD2 (6 bases). Trimming shortened V by 0 bases and J by 3 bases, and 21 bases separated the two germline ends. The CDR3 length is 18 residues. Germline V gene data show CDR1 as SGDLS and CDR2 as YYNGEE. The CDR3 loop reads CASSVGVSGLATEETQYF. DNA of the CDR3: TGTGCCAGCAGCGTAGGGGTTTCGGGACTCGCGACCGAAGAGACCCAGTACTTC.